This T cell receptor beta chain was obtained from a study of T cell changes during pregnancy in multiple sclerosis. Clones were read by immunoSEQ multiplex PCR, and TCRdb kept only the in-frame ones, dropping some. The repertoire holds more than 65,000 clones, with about 89% as singletons. Germline-derived CDR1 and CDR2 are KGHSH and LQKENI. V shed 3 bases, J shed 4 bases, and the junction held 10 bases outside the gene matches. The CDR3 loop spans 16 amino acids. The sequenced sample was peripheral blood, obtained in the first trimester of pregnancy. The chain carries TRBV18 and TRBJ1-1; 8 bases line up with TRBD1. This clonotype originated in a female donor with multiple sclerosis, enrolled in a pregnancy study. CDR3: CASSPPTDRASTEAFF. For the CDR3, the DNA is TGTGCCAGCTCACCGCCGACGGACAGGGCAAGCACTGAAGCTTTCTTT.